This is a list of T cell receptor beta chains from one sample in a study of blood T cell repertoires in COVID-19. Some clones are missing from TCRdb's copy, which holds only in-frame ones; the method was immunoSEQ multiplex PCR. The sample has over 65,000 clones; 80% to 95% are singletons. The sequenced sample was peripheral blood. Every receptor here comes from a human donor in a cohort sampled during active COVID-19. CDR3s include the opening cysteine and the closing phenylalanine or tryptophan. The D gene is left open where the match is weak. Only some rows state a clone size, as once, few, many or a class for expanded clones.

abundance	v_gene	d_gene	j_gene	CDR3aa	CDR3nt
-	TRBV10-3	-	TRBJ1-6	CAISESNAGQINSPLHF	TGTGCCATCAGTGAGTCGAACGCCGGACAGATTAATTCACCCCTCCACTTT
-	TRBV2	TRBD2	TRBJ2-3	CASSGFSGARSDTQYF	TGTGCCAGCAGTGGTTTTAGCGGGGCAAGGTCGGATACGCAGTATTTT
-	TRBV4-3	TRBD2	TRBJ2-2	CASSRAGVLTGELFF	TGCGCCAGCAGTCGAGCGGGGGTTTTAACCGGGGAGCTGTTTTTT
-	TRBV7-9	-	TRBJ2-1	CASSLGDSPINEQFF	TGTGCCAGCAGCTTAGGGGACTCCCCCATCAATGAGCAGTTCTTC
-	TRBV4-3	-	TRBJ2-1	CASSQEGSLAQFF	TGCGCCAGCAGCCAAGAGGGGTCGCTAGCCCAGTTCTTC
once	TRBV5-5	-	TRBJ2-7	CASSPGVGWSYEQYF	TGTGCCAGCAGCCCGGGGGTCGGTTGGTCCTACGAGCAGTACTTC
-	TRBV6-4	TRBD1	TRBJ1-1	CASSENRGNTEAFF	TGTGCCAGCAGTGAGAACAGGGGGAACACTGAAGCTTTCTTT
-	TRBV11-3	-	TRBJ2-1	CASSPRWGLGDEQFF	TGTGCCAGCAGCCCCCGATGGGGACTCGGCGATGAGCAGTTCTTC
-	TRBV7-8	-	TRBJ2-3	CASSSTRASTDTQYF	TGTGCCAGCAGCTCGACTAGGGCTAGCACAGATACGCAGTATTTT
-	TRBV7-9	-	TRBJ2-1	CASSLAGGRGEQFF	TGTGCCAGCAGCTTAGCGGGGGGGCGAGGGGAGCAGTTCTTC
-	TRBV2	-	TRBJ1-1	CATNIEAHTEAFF	TGTGCCACCAACATTGAAGCGCACACTGAAGCTTTCTTT
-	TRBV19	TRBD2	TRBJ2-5	CASSPRTSEETQYF	TGTGCCAGTAGTCCCAGGACTAGCGAAGAGACCCAGTACTTC
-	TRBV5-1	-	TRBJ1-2	CASGEGNYGYTF	TGCGCCAGCGGGGAGGGTAACTATGGCTACACCTTC
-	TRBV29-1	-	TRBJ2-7	CSVTRVFSYEQYF	TGCAGCGTTACCAGGGTCTTCTCCTACGAGCAGTACTTC
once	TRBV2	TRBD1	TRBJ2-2	CASKQGLSNTGELFF	TGTGCCAGCAAACAGGGGCTCTCGAACACCGGGGAGCTGTTTTTT
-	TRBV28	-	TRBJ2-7	CASSLLSSYEQYF	TGTGCCAGCAGTTTACTTAGCTCCTACGAGCAGTACTTC
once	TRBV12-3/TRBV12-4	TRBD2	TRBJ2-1	CASGSGGYNEQFF	TGTGCCAGCGGAAGCGGGGGATACAATGAGCAGTTCTTC
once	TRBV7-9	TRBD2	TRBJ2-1	CASSLRGGVNEQFF	TGTGCCAGCAGCTTAAGGGGAGGGGTAAATGAGCAGTTCTTC
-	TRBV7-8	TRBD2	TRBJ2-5	CASIGTSGAVGETQYF	TGTGCCAGCATCGGGACTAGCGGGGCCGTGGGAGAGACCCAGTACTTC
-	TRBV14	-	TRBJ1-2	CASSQMGPGLDYGYTF	TGTGCCAGCAGTCAAATGGGACCGGGACTTGACTATGGCTACACCTTC
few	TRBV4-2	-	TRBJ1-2	CASSQEIGVRDGYTF	TGTGCCAGCAGCCAAGAAATAGGGGTTCGGGATGGCTACACCTTC
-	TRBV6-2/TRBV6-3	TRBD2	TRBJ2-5	CASSKTSGGRETQYF	TGTGCCAGCAGTAAGACTAGCGGGGGCCGAGAGACCCAGTACTTC
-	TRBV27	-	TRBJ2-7	CASSLSAGILMYEQYF	TGTGCCAGCAGTTTATCTGCGGGAATTCTTATGTACGAGCAGTACTTC
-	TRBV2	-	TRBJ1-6	CAGAVSPNSPLHF	TGTGCCGGGGCCGTCAGTCCCAATTCACCCCTCCACTTT
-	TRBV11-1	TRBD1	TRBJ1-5	CASRGVRGLFNQPQHF	TGTGCCAGCAGGGGGGTCAGGGGGCTTTTCAATCAGCCCCAGCATTTT
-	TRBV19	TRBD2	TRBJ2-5	CASSSLAARGAQYF	TGTGCCAGTAGTAGCCTAGCGGCACGGGGAGCCCAGTACTTC
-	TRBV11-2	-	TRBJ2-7	CASSSDRPYEQYF	TGTGCCAGCAGTTCCGACAGACCCTACGAGCAGTACTTC
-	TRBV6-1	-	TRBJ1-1	CASSEEGGLNTEAFF	TGTGCCAGCAGTGAAGAAGGAGGGCTGAACACTGAAGCTTTCTTT
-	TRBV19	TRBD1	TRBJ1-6	CASSPFWQGVNSPLHF	TGTGCCAGTAGTCCCTTTTGGCAGGGGGTAAATTCACCCCTCCACTTT
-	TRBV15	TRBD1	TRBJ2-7	CATSETGDLDEQYF	TGTGCCACCAGCGAGACAGGGGATTTGGACGAGCAGTACTTC
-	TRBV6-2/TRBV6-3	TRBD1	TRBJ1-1	CASSIQPGQTNTEAFF	TGTGCCAGCAGTATACAACCGGGACAGACAAACACTGAAGCTTTCTTT
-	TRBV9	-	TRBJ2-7	CASSPTPGDSYEQYF	TGTGCCAGCAGCCCCACCCCGGGGGACTCCTACGAGCAGTACTTC
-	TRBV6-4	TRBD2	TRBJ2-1	CASSDWGLSGVLISDEQFF	TGTGCCAGCAGTGACTGGGGGTTGAGCGGGGTCCTTATATCCGATGAGCAGTTCTTC
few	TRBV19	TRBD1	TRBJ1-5	CASSIGDRVNQPQHF	TGTGCCAGTAGTATCGGGGACAGGGTCAATCAGCCCCAGCATTTT
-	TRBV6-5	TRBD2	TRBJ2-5	CASRGKRGEQETQYF	TGTGCCAGCAGAGGGAAGCGGGGGGAACAAGAGACCCAGTACTTC
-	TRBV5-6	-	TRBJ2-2	CASSPPLRSNTGELFF	TGTGCCAGCAGCCCCCCCCTGCGGAGCAACACCGGGGAGCTGTTTTTT
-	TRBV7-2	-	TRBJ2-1	CASSLARDFYNEQFF	TGTGCCAGCAGCTTAGCCCGGGACTTTTACAATGAGCAGTTCTTC
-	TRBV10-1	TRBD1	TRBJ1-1	CASRIDGQGATEAFF	TGCGCCAGCAGGATCGACGGACAGGGGGCAACTGAAGCTTTCTTT
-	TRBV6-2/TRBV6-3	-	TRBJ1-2	CASSYSTDYQANYGYTF	TGTGCCAGCAGTTACTCCACAGATTACCAAGCTAACTATGGCTACACCTTC
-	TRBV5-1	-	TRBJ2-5	CASSLASVSPAETQYF	TGCGCCAGCAGCTTGGCCTCGGTATCCCCCGCAGAGACCCAGTACTTC
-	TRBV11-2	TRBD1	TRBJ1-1	CASRPQGVGTEAFF	TGTGCCAGCAGACCCCAGGGGGTGGGCACTGAAGCTTTCTTT
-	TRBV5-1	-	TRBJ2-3	CASSPEQVPSTDTQYF	TGCGCCAGCTCCCCTGAACAGGTACCGAGCACAGATACGCAGTATTTT
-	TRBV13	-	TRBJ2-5	CASSSRNREETQYF	TGTGCCAGCAGCTCCCGAAACCGGGAGGAGACCCAGTACTTC
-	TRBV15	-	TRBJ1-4	CATSLTPFATNEKLFF	TGTGCCACCAGTCTTACACCCTTTGCAACTAATGAAAAACTGTTTTTT
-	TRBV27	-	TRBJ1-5	CASSSSDQPQHF	TGTGCCAGCAGTTCCTCAGATCAGCCCCAGCATTTT
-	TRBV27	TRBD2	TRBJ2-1	CASSLAVAGLNEQFF	TGTGCCAGCAGTTTAGCGGTAGCGGGGCTCAATGAGCAGTTCTTC
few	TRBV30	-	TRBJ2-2	CARGTVGGELFF	TGTGCTCGCGGGACAGTCGGCGGGGAGCTGTTTTTT
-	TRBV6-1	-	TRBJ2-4	CASSEWRLTPIQYF	TGTGCCAGCAGTGAATGGCGGCTGACCCCCATTCAGTACTTC
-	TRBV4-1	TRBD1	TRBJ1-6	CASSQEVLGQTNSPLHF	TGCGCCAGCAGCCAAGAAGTCTTGGGACAGACTAATTCACCCCTCCACTTT
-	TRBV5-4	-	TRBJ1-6	CASNDKDSPLHF	TGTGCCAGCAACGACAAGGATTCACCCCTCCACTTT
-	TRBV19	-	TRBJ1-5	CASSLAGRVNQPQHF	TGTGCCAGTAGTCTCGCAGGGAGGGTCAATCAGCCCCAGCATTTT
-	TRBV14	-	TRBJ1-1	CASGLGGYAEAFF	TGTGCCAGCGGCCTCGGAGGGTATGCTGAAGCTTTCTTT
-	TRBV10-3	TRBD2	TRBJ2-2	CAIRRTSGGTGELFF	TGTGCCATCAGGCGGACTAGCGGGGGCACCGGGGAGCTGTTTTTT
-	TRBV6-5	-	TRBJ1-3	CASSSSPTVSGNTIYF	TGTGCCAGCAGTTCCTCCCCGACTGTCTCTGGAAACACCATATATTTT
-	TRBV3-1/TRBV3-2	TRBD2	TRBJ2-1	CASSPGLAGGNEQFF	TGTGCCAGCAGCCCGGGGCTAGCGGGGGGGAATGAGCAGTTCTTC
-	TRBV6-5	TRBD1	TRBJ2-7	CASSPTGFPYEQYF	TGTGCCAGCAGCCCGACAGGGTTCCCCTACGAGCAGTACTTC
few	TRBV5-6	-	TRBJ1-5	CASSLNPRQPQHF	TGTGCCAGCAGCTTGAATCCCCGTCAGCCCCAGCATTTT